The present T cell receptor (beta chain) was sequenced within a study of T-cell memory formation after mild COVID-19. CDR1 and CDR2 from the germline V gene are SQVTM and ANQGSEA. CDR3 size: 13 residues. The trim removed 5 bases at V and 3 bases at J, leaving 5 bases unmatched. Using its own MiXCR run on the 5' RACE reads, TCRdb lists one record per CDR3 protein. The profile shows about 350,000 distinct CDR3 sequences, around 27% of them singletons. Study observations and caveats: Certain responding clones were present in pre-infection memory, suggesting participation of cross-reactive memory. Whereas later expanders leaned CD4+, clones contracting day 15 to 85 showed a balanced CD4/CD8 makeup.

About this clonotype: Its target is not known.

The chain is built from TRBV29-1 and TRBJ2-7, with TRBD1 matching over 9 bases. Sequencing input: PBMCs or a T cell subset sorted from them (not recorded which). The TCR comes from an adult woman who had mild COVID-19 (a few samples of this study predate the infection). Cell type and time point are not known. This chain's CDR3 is CSVSGQGNYEQYF. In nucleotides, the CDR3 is TGCAGCGTTTCGGGACAGGGTAACTACGAGCAGTACTTC.